The rows below give T cell receptor beta chains drawn from one sample of a study of blood T cell repertoires in COVID-19. Sequenced by immunoSEQ multiplex PCR; TCRdb stores in-frame clones only, minus some. The sample has about 270,000 clones; less than 90% are singletons. The sequencing input was PBMCs or T cells enriched from blood (not recorded which). The receptors were sampled from a woman aged 45-59 years who had recovered from COVID-19. Each CDR3 is given with its conserved first and last residue. A D gene is named only where the DNA matches it firmly. Only part of the rows carry a size: once, few, many, or a class if the clone is expanded.

J gene: TRBJ2-6
CDR3 length: 14
D gene: .
clone size: .
V gene: TRBV28
CDR3 protein: CASGGHSGANVLTF
CDR3 DNA: TGTGCCAGCGGAGGCCACTCTGGGGCCAACGTCCTGACTTTC

J gene: TRBJ2-1
CDR3 length: 13
D gene: .
clone size: .
V gene: TRBV11-2
CDR3 protein: CASSLDRLNEQFF
CDR3 DNA: TGTGCCAGCAGCTTAGACAGGCTCAATGAGCAGTTCTTC

J gene: TRBJ2-3
CDR3 length: 18
D gene: TRBD2
clone size: once
V gene: TRBV11-2
CDR3 protein: CKLKGSGSPVGSTDTQYF
CDR3 DNA: TGTAAGCTCAAGGGCAGCGGGAGCCCCGTAGGAAGCACAGATACGCAGTATTTT

J gene: TRBJ1-3
CDR3 length: 16
D gene: TRBD1
clone size: .
V gene: TRBV7-9
CDR3 protein: CASSTDRGLVGNTIYF
CDR3 DNA: TGTGCCAGCAGCACGGACAGGGGCCTAGTCGGAAACACCATATATTTT

J gene: TRBJ1-2
CDR3 length: 13
D gene: .
clone size: .
V gene: TRBV12-3/TRBV12-4
CDR3 protein: CASTIQGWYGYTF
CDR3 DNA: TGTGCCAGCACTATCCAGGGATGGTATGGCTACACCTTC

J gene: TRBJ2-1
CDR3 length: 15
D gene: TRBD2
clone size: once
V gene: TRBV11-1
CDR3 protein: CASSFAGGPHNEQFF
CDR3 DNA: TGTGCCAGCAGCTTTGCGGGAGGGCCTCACAATGAGCAGTTCTTC

J gene: TRBJ1-2
CDR3 length: 15
D gene: TRBD1
clone size: .
V gene: TRBV7-2
CDR3 protein: CASSAPGQANYGYTF
CDR3 DNA: TGTGCCAGCAGCGCGCCGGGACAGGCTAACTATGGCTACACCTTC

J gene: TRBJ1-3
CDR3 length: 16
D gene: .
clone size: .
V gene: TRBV28
CDR3 protein: CASSTNDSPPGNTIYF
CDR3 DNA: TGTGCCAGCAGTACCAACGACAGCCCTCCTGGAAACACCATATATTTT

J gene: TRBJ1-4
CDR3 length: 14
D gene: TRBD1
clone size: .
V gene: TRBV3-1/TRBV3-2
CDR3 protein: CASSPREGAEKLFF
CDR3 DNA: TGTGCCAGCAGCCCTCGGGAGGGGGCTGAAAAACTGTTTTTT

J gene: TRBJ1-4
CDR3 length: 14
D gene: .
clone size: .
V gene: TRBV30
CDR3 protein: CAWSSWGPDEKLFF
CDR3 DNA: TGTGCCTGGAGTTCATGGGGGCCGGATGAAAAACTGTTTTTT

J gene: TRBJ1-1
CDR3 length: 15
D gene: .
clone size: .
V gene: TRBV7-2
CDR3 protein: CASSLVWQANTEAFF
CDR3 DNA: TGTGCCAGCAGCTTAGTGTGGCAGGCGAACACTGAAGCTTTCTTT

J gene: TRBJ2-7
CDR3 length: 13
D gene: TRBD1
clone size: .
V gene: TRBV28
CDR3 protein: CASRVGQGYEQYF
CDR3 DNA: TGTGCCAGCAGGGTGGGACAGGGATACGAGCAGTACTTC

J gene: TRBJ1-2
CDR3 length: 13
D gene: TRBD1
clone size: .
V gene: TRBV28
CDR3 protein: CASSGTGGSGYTF
CDR3 DNA: TGTGCCAGCTCCGGGACAGGGGGTTCTGGCTACACCTTC

J gene: TRBJ2-7
CDR3 length: 14
D gene: .
clone size: .
V gene: TRBV5-4
CDR3 protein: CASSGQLSSYEQYF
CDR3 DNA: TGTGCCAGCAGCGGACAGTTAAGCTCCTACGAGCAGTACTTC

J gene: TRBJ2-1
CDR3 length: 16
D gene: TRBD2
clone size: .
V gene: TRBV9
CDR3 protein: CASSVSGTSVYNEQFF
CDR3 DNA: TGTGCCAGCAGCGTATCCGGGACTAGCGTTTACAATGAGCAGTTCTTC

J gene: TRBJ2-1
CDR3 length: 15
D gene: TRBD2
clone size: few
V gene: TRBV11-3
CDR3 protein: CASSYRLAPSYEQFF
CDR3 DNA: TGTGCCAGCAGCTACAGACTAGCGCCGAGCTATGAGCAGTTCTTC

J gene: TRBJ2-3
CDR3 length: 17
D gene: TRBD2
clone size: .
V gene: TRBV7-2
CDR3 protein: CASSLALTSGSTDTQYF
CDR3 DNA: TGTGCCAGCAGCTTAGCCTTGACTAGCGGCAGCACAGATACGCAGTATTTT

J gene: TRBJ1-4
CDR3 length: 17
D gene: .
clone size: once
V gene: TRBV30
CDR3 protein: CAWSGPQGLATNEKLFF
CDR3 DNA: TGTGCCTGGAGTGGACCACAGGGCCTTGCAACTAATGAAAAACTGTTTTTT

J gene: TRBJ2-1
CDR3 length: 15
D gene: .
clone size: .
V gene: TRBV7-3
CDR3 protein: CASSLIAASYNEQFF
CDR3 DNA: TGTGCCAGCAGCTTAATTGCGGCATCCTACAATGAGCAGTTCTTC

J gene: TRBJ2-7
CDR3 length: 14
D gene: TRBD1
clone size: once
V gene: TRBV11-2
CDR3 protein: CASSSQGAHYEQYF
CDR3 DNA: TGTGCCAGCAGCTCGCAGGGGGCTCATTACGAGCAGTACTTC

J gene: TRBJ1-1
CDR3 length: 15
D gene: .
clone size: .
V gene: TRBV11-2
CDR3 protein: CASSLPRAYGTEAFF
CDR3 DNA: TGTGCCAGCAGCTTACCCAGGGCATACGGCACTGAAGCTTTCTTT

J gene: TRBJ1-6
CDR3 length: 16
D gene: .
clone size: .
V gene: TRBV6-2/TRBV6-3
CDR3 protein: CASSFPIYIYNSPLHF
CDR3 DNA: TGTGCCAGCAGTTTCCCGATTTACATCTATAATTCACCCCTCCACTTT

J gene: TRBJ2-7
CDR3 length: 14
D gene: TRBD2
clone size: .
V gene: TRBV14
CDR3 protein: CASSQAGRAYEQYF
CDR3 DNA: TGTGCCAGCAGCCAAGCAGGGAGGGCCTACGAGCAGTACTTC

J gene: TRBJ2-5
CDR3 length: 18
D gene: TRBD2
clone size: .
V gene: TRBV6-2/TRBV6-3
CDR3 protein: CASSRTGLAGGPGETQYF
CDR3 DNA: TGTGCCAGCAGCCGCACCGGACTAGCGGGAGGGCCGGGTGAGACCCAGTACTTC

J gene: TRBJ1-5
CDR3 length: 17
D gene: .
clone size: .
V gene: TRBV28
CDR3 protein: CASSLLSFASSNQPQHF
CDR3 DNA: TGTGCCAGCAGTTTATTGAGTTTTGCGAGTAGCAATCAGCCCCAGCATTTT

J gene: TRBJ1-4
CDR3 length: 17
D gene: .
clone size: .
V gene: TRBV7-9
CDR3 protein: CASSLRPPGRANEKLFF
CDR3 DNA: TGTGCCAGCAGCCTACGCCCTCCCGGGAGAGCAAATGAAAAACTGTTTTTT

J gene: TRBJ1-5
CDR3 length: 13
D gene: .
clone size: few
V gene: TRBV11-2
CDR3 protein: CASSLGRDQPQHF
CDR3 DNA: TGTGCCAGCAGCTTAGGGAGGGATCAGCCCCAGCATTTT

J gene: TRBJ2-1
CDR3 length: 15
D gene: TRBD2
clone size: .
V gene: TRBV5-1
CDR3 protein: CASSHLGGTSNEQFF
CDR3 DNA: TGCGCCAGCAGCCATCTGGGAGGGACGAGCAATGAGCAGTTCTTC

J gene: TRBJ1-1
CDR3 length: 15
D gene: TRBD1
clone size: few
V gene: TRBV11-1
CDR3 protein: CASSDRQGALTEAFF
CDR3 DNA: TGTGCCAGCAGCGATAGACAGGGGGCGCTGACTGAAGCTTTCTTT

J gene: TRBJ2-7
CDR3 length: 15
D gene: TRBD1
clone size: .
V gene: TRBV5-5
CDR3 protein: CASSLEDRGLYEQYF
CDR3 DNA: TGTGCCAGCAGCTTGGAGGACAGGGGTCTCTACGAGCAGTACTTC

J gene: TRBJ2-7
CDR3 length: 17
D gene: TRBD2
clone size: .
V gene: TRBV7-6
CDR3 protein: CASSSWTSGSPYYEQYF
CDR3 DNA: TGTGCCAGCAGCTCTTGGACTAGCGGGAGCCCATACTACGAGCAGTACTTC

J gene: TRBJ1-1
CDR3 length: 12
D gene: .
clone size: .
V gene: TRBV19
CDR3 protein: CASRSSGLIAFF
CDR3 DNA: TGTGCCAGTCGGTCCTCGGGACTCATCGCTTTCTTT

J gene: TRBJ2-5
CDR3 length: 15
D gene: TRBD1
clone size: .
V gene: TRBV28
CDR3 protein: CASSSTGAGQETQYF
CDR3 DNA: TGTGCCAGCAGTTCTACAGGGGCCGGACAAGAGACCCAGTACTTC

J gene: TRBJ2-5
CDR3 length: 13
D gene: .
clone size: .
V gene: TRBV18
CDR3 protein: CASSPSQQETQYF
CDR3 DNA: TGTGCCAGCTCACCGAGTCAACAAGAGACCCAGTACTTC

J gene: TRBJ1-3
CDR3 length: 14
D gene: .
clone size: .
V gene: TRBV5-4
CDR3 protein: CASSLDPSGNTIYF
CDR3 DNA: TGTGCCAGCAGCTTGGATCCCTCCGGAAACACCATATATTTT

J gene: TRBJ1-5
CDR3 length: 13
D gene: .
clone size: .
V gene: TRBV30
CDR3 protein: CAWNQGMNQPQHF
CDR3 DNA: TGTGCCTGGAATCAGGGGATGAATCAGCCCCAGCATTTT

J gene: TRBJ2-4
CDR3 length: 14
D gene: .
clone size: .
V gene: TRBV4-1
CDR3 protein: CASSQPPRKNIQYF
CDR3 DNA: TGCGCCAGCAGCCAACCCCCGCGGAAAAACATTCAGTACTTC

J gene: TRBJ2-2
CDR3 length: 15
D gene: .
clone size: .
V gene: TRBV7-3
CDR3 protein: CASSSGQLNTGELFF
CDR3 DNA: TGTGCCAGCAGCTCAGGACAGCTAAACACCGGGGAGCTGTTTTTT

J gene: TRBJ2-7
CDR3 length: 15
D gene: TRBD2
clone size: .
V gene: TRBV19
CDR3 protein: CASSDGTSGRYEQYF
CDR3 DNA: TGTGCCAGTAGCGATGGGACTAGCGGGAGGTACGAGCAGTACTTC

J gene: TRBJ1-4
CDR3 length: 15
D gene: .
clone size: .
V gene: TRBV5-3
CDR3 protein: CARSLESGRYEKLFF
CDR3 DNA: TGTGCCAGAAGCTTGGAGTCGGGAAGGTATGAAAAACTGTTTTTT

J gene: TRBJ1-1
CDR3 length: 16
D gene: .
clone size: .
V gene: TRBV3-1/TRBV3-2
CDR3 protein: CASSPYPTGWRTEAFF
CDR3 DNA: TGTGCCAGCAGCCCTTACCCGACAGGCTGGAGGACTGAAGCTTTCTTT

J gene: TRBJ2-5
CDR3 length: 14
D gene: .
clone size: .
V gene: TRBV25-1
CDR3 protein: CASSGRVLQETQYF
CDR3 DNA: TGTGCCAGTTCAGGGCGTGTATTACAAGAGACCCAGTACTTC

J gene: TRBJ2-5
CDR3 length: 16
D gene: TRBD2
clone size: .
V gene: TRBV5-1
CDR3 protein: CASSLELSGGWETQYF
CDR3 DNA: TGCGCCAGCAGCTTGGAGTTAAGCGGGGGCTGGGAGACCCAGTACTTC

J gene: TRBJ2-7
CDR3 length: 13
D gene: .
clone size: .
V gene: TRBV2
CDR3 protein: CASKLASDYEQYF
CDR3 DNA: TGTGCCAGCAAGCTAGCGTCCGATTACGAGCAGTACTTC

J gene: TRBJ1-1
CDR3 length: 16
D gene: TRBD1
clone size: .
V gene: TRBV28
CDR3 protein: CASSNQLGGGYTEAFF
CDR3 DNA: TGTGCCAGCAGCAATCAACTAGGGGGCGGGTACACTGAAGCTTTCTTT

J gene: TRBJ2-1
CDR3 length: 16
D gene: .
clone size: .
V gene: TRBV7-9
CDR3 protein: CASSLGTGKSYNEQFF
CDR3 DNA: TGTGCCAGCAGCTTAGGGACGGGAAAGTCCTACAATGAGCAGTTCTTC

J gene: TRBJ1-2
CDR3 length: 17
D gene: TRBD1
clone size: .
V gene: TRBV18
CDR3 protein: CASSPGQGRSANYGYTF
CDR3 DNA: TGTGCCAGCTCACCGGGACAGGGGCGGTCTGCGAACTATGGCTACACCTTC

J gene: TRBJ1-5
CDR3 length: 17
D gene: TRBD1
clone size: .
V gene: TRBV4-2
CDR3 protein: CASSPALGTGSDQPQHF
CDR3 DNA: TGTGCCAGCAGCCCAGCACTCGGGACAGGGTCGGATCAGCCCCAGCATTTT

J gene: TRBJ1-1
CDR3 length: 13
D gene: TRBD1
clone size: .
V gene: TRBV19
CDR3 protein: CASGTTGSTEAFF
CDR3 DNA: TGTGCCAGCGGGACGACAGGGAGCACTGAAGCTTTCTTT

J gene: TRBJ2-7
CDR3 length: 17
D gene: TRBD1
clone size: .
V gene: TRBV7-8
CDR3 protein: CASSLAISDRAFYEQYF
CDR3 DNA: TGTGCCAGCAGCTTAGCCATCTCTGACAGGGCTTTCTACGAGCAGTACTTC

J gene: TRBJ1-1
CDR3 length: 15
D gene: .
clone size: .
V gene: TRBV29-1
CDR3 protein: CSVGWQAGVGTEAFF
CDR3 DNA: TGCAGCGTTGGTTGGCAGGCGGGCGTCGGCACTGAAGCTTTCTTT

J gene: TRBJ2-7
CDR3 length: 15
D gene: .
clone size: .
V gene: TRBV19
CDR3 protein: CAGTSGRVCNHEQYF
CDR3 DNA: TGTGCCGGAACCTCGGGCAGGGTATGTAACCACGAGCAGTACTTC

J gene: TRBJ1-1
CDR3 length: 15
D gene: TRBD1
clone size: .
V gene: TRBV11-2
CDR3 protein: CASSLNRGLNTEAFF
CDR3 DNA: TGTGCCAGCAGCCTCAACAGGGGACTTAACACTGAAGCTTTCTTT

J gene: TRBJ2-2
CDR3 length: 13
D gene: .
clone size: .
V gene: TRBV11-2
CDR3 protein: CASSTLSGGELFF
CDR3 DNA: TGTGCCAGCAGCACTCTTTCTGGCGGGGAGCTGTTTTTT

J gene: TRBJ1-5
CDR3 length: 14
D gene: .
clone size: .
V gene: TRBV2
CDR3 protein: CASGLGTGNQPQHF
CDR3 DNA: TGTGCCAGCGGTTTGGGGACTGGCAATCAGCCCCAGCATTTT

J gene: TRBJ2-7
CDR3 length: 18
D gene: TRBD2
clone size: .
V gene: TRBV27
CDR3 protein: CASSLRFEGTSGPYEQYF
CDR3 DNA: TGTGCCAGCAGTTTAAGATTTGAGGGGACTAGCGGACCCTACGAGCAGTACTTC

J gene: TRBJ1-6
CDR3 length: 14
D gene: TRBD1
clone size: .
V gene: TRBV30
CDR3 protein: CAWSPGTGHSPLHF
CDR3 DNA: TGTGCCTGGAGTCCCGGGACAGGGCACTCACCCCTCCACTTT

J gene: TRBJ1-2
CDR3 length: 19
D gene: TRBD1
clone size: few
V gene: TRBV27
CDR3 protein: CASSNKTPRTGRTNYGYTF
CDR3 DNA: TGTGCCAGCAGCAACAAAACCCCTCGGACAGGGCGAACTAACTATGGCTACACCTTC

J gene: TRBJ2-1
CDR3 length: 19
D gene: TRBD2
clone size: once
V gene: TRBV11-2
CDR3 protein: CASSPTLGLAGVRGNEQFF
CDR3 DNA: TGTGCCAGCAGCCCAACCCTCGGACTAGCGGGAGTTCGGGGGAATGAGCAGTTCTTC

J gene: TRBJ1-1
CDR3 length: 13
D gene: .
clone size: .
V gene: TRBV14
CDR3 protein: CASSQDWGAEAFF
CDR3 DNA: TGTGCCAGCAGCCAAGATTGGGGCGCTGAAGCTTTCTTT